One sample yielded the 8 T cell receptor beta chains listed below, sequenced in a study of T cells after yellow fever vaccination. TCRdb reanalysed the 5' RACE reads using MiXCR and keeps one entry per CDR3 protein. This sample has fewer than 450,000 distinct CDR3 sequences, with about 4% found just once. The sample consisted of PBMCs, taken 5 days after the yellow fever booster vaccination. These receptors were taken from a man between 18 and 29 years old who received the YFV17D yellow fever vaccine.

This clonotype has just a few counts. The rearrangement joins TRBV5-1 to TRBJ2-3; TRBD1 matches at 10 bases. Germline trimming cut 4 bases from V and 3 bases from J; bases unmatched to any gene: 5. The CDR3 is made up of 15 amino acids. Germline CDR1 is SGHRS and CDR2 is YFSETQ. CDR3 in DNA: TGCGCCAGCAGCCCGGGACAGGGGATTACAGATACGCAGTATTTT. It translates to CASSPGQGITDTQYF.

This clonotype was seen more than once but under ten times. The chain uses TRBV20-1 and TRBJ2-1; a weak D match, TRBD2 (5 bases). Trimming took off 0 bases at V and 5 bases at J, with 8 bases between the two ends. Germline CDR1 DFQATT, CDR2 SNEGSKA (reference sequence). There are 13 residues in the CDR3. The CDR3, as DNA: TGCAGTGCTAGAGAGGGAGTGGACAATGAGCAGTTCTTC. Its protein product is CSAREGVDNEQFF.

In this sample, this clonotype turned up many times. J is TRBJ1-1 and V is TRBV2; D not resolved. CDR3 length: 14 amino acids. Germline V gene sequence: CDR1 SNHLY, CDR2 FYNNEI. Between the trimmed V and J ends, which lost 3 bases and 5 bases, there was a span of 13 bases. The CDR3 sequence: CASSESSVGTEAFF. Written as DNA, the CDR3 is TGTGCCAGCAGTGAGAGCAGTGTGGGGACTGAAGCTTTCTTT.

DNA of the CDR3: TGTGCCAGTAGGCACCAGGGGGCCACAGATACGCAGTATTTT. Residues: CASRHQGATDTQYF. The rearrangement uses TRBV19 and TRBJ2-3; 8 bases are a match to TRBD1. The germline gives CDR1 LNHDA, CDR2 SQIVND (reference sequence). The V and J ends lost 6 bases and 2 bases, in that order; junction bases with no gene match: 4. The CDR3 covers 14 residues.

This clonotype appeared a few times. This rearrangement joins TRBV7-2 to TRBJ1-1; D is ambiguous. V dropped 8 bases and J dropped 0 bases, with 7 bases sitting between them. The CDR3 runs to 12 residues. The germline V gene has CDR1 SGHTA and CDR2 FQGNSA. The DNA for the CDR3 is TGTGCCAGCGGATTTCTGAACACTGAAGCTTTCTTT. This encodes CASGFLNTEAFF.

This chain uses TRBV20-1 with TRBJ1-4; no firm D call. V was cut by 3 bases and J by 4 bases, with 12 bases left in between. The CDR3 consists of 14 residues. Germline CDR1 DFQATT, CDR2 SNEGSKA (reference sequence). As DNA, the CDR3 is TGCAGTGCTAGCGTCCCAGATTATAATGAAAAACTGTTTTTT. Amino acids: CSASVPDYNEKLFF.

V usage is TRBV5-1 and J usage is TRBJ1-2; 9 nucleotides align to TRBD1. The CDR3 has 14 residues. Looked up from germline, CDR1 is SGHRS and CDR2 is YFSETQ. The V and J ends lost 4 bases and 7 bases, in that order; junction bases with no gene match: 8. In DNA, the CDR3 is TGCGCCAGCAGCGTGGGACAGGGAGTCAGTGGCTACACCTTC. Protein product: CASSVGQGVSGYTF.

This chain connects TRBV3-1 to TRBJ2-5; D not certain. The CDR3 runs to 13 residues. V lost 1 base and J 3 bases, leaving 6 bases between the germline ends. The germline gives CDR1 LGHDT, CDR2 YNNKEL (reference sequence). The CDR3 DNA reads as TGTGCCAGCAGCCAAGTCAGTAAAGAGACCCAGTACTTC. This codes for CASSQVSKETQYF.